Reported below is one TCR beta chain. The data were obtained in a study of blood T cell repertoires in COVID-19. Study-level background: Material from acute and convalescent COVID-19 was sourced from the United States, Italy and Spain.

Enrolled through a virtual design, the participants were between roughly 18 and 100 years of age and came from about two dozen US areas. Clinical histories supplied by participants themselves formed the basis of cohort assignment. Germline trimming cut 1 base from V and 8 bases from J; bases unmatched to any gene: 13. This CDR3 contains 17 residues. Sequencing used immunoSEQ multiplex PCR; TCRdb keeps in-frame clones, though not all of them. Seen here are 150,000 to 200,000 clones, about 88% observed once, and the top ten hold around 9.5%. This TCR came from a woman aged 18 to 35 who had recovered from COVID-19. Sequencing input: PBMCs or T cells enriched from blood (not recorded which). The chain links TRBV23-1 to TRBJ1-2; 10 nucleotides agree with TRBD1. TRBV23-1 qualifies as an ORF whose function is uncertain. CDR3 nucleotide sequence: TGCGCCAGCAGTCAATGGTTTCCGGGACAGGGGTTCGGGGGCTACACCTTC. Encoded protein: CASSQWFPGQGFGGYTF.